This record looks at one TCR beta chain sequence and its context. These data originate in a study of blood T cell repertoires in COVID-19. The CDR3 loop spans 15 amino acids. V lost 2 bases and J 0 bases, leaving 7 bases between the germline ends. CDR1 and CDR2 (germline): SGHAT, FQNNGV. Original processing notes: Cell counts per sample came from amplifying reference gene primers. Repertoires were generated with immunoSEQ multiplex PCR, while TCRdb's copy carries only in-frame clones and drops some. For V, J and clone size, that table is used; D and trimming come from the DNA. The sample shows roughly 240,000 clones, almost 85% of them seen only once.

The sequencing input was peripheral blood. This chain uses TRBV11-2 with TRBJ2-2, with D possibly matching TRBD1 (6 bases). The clonotype comes from a man between 50 and 59 years old with COVID-19, enrolled during active disease. CDR3 coding DNA: TGTGCCAGCAGCTTATGGACAGCGAACACCGGGGAGCTGTTTTTT. Translation gives CASSLWTANTGELFF.